Listed below are T cell receptor beta chains from one sample, sequenced in a study of naive and memory T cell subsets. TCRdb analysed the UMI-ligation and nested PCR reads with MiXCR anew, one entry per CDR3 protein. The sample records roughly 83,000 distinct CDR3 sequences, about 11% being singletons. What was sequenced was naive CD4+ T cells from blood. Receptor source: a human donor in good health. Each CDR3 is given with its conserved first and last residue. A D gene is named only where the DNA matches it firmly. Clone sizes are given selectively: once, few, many, or a class where the clone is expanded.

D gene	clone size	V gene	J gene	CDR3 protein	CDR3 DNA
TRBD1	.	TRBV28	TRBJ2-7	CASSLVRQGQQYF	TGTGCCAGCAGTTTGGTTCGACAGGGTCAGCAGTACTTC
.	.	TRBV29-1	TRBJ2-7	CSVLTRTEQNF	TGCAGCGTCCTTACTAGGACCGAGCAGAACTTC
TRBD2	many	TRBV20-1	TRBJ2-1	CSSRDPGAGGRRGEQFF	TGCAGTTCCCGGGACCCCGGCGCGGGAGGGCGGAGAGGTGAGCAGTTCTTC
.	many	TRBV12-3/TRBV12-4	TRBJ2-7	CASSLSARGRQYF	TGTGCCAGCAGTTTGAGCGCGCGAGGTAGGCAGTACTTC
.	few	TRBV4-3	TRBJ1-2	CASSQTAGGDYGYTF	TGCGCCAGCAGCCAAACGGCGGGGGGCGACTATGGCTACACCTTC
.	many	TRBV20-1	TRBJ2-7	CSAPMDSYEQYF	TGCAGTGCCCCGATGGATTCCTACGAGCAGTACTTC
.	.	TRBV3-1	TRBJ1-2	CASSQGGYGYTF	TGTGCCAGCAGCCAGGGAGGATATGGCTACACCTTC
.	.	TRBV6-1	TRBJ1-2	CASSPVGYGYTF	TGTGCCAGCAGCCCGGTCGGCTATGGCTACACCTTC
.	many	TRBV6-5	TRBJ2-2	CASSYSGYFELFF	TGTGCCAGCAGTTACTCTGGATATTTCGAGCTGTTTTTT
TRBD1	many	TRBV29-1	TRBJ1-2	CSARTGYGYTF	TGCAGCGCCCGGACAGGCTATGGCTACACCTTC
.	many	TRBV6-2/TRBV6-3	TRBJ2-2	CASRVSGELFF	TGTGCCAGCAGAGTCTCCGGGGAGCTGTTTTTT
.	.	TRBV5-6	TRBJ1-1	CASSLYGTGNTEAFF	TGTGCCAGCAGCTTGTATGGGACGGGTAACACTGAAGCTTTCTTT
TRBD2	.	TRBV20-1	TRBJ2-3	CSARDRGGSTDTQYF	TGCAGTGCTAGAGATCGGGGAGGGAGCACAGATACGCAGTATTTT
.	.	TRBV18	TRBJ1-6	CASSPFDGSSSYNSPLHF	TGTGCCAGCTCACCATTTGACGGCTCGAGCTCCTATAATTCACCCCTCCACTTT
.	.	TRBV24-1	TRBJ2-3	CATSVGGDTDTQYF	TGTGCCACCAGTGTCGGGGGTGACACAGATACGCAGTATTTT
.	.	TRBV29-1	TRBJ1-3	CSVEKIGGTIYF	TGCAGCGTTGAAAAGATTGGGGGCACCATATATTTT
.	.	TRBV6-2/TRBV6-3	TRBJ2-1	CASSLKSLRAAPSWEQFF	TGTGCCAGCAGTCTCAAGAGTTTGCGGGCGGCACCATCATGGGAGCAGTTCTTC
TRBD1	.	TRBV12-5	TRBJ1-5	CASGPAGQESNQPQHF	TGTGCTAGTGGTCCGGCGGGACAGGAGAGCAATCAGCCCCAGCATTTT
.	.	TRBV6-1	TRBJ2-3	CASSRRLPSETGYTQYF	TGTGCCAGCAGCCGCCGACTTCCTAGCGAGACCGGGTATACGCAGTATTTT
.	many	TRBV7-3	TRBJ2-2	CASSRTAFSNTGELFF	TGTGCCAGCAGCCGGACAGCTTTTTCGAACACCGGGGAGCTGTTTTTT
.	.	TRBV6-2/TRBV6-3	TRBJ2-1	CASRDSTSNYNEQFF	TGTGCCAGCAGGGATTCGACATCGAACTACAATGAGCAGTTCTTC
.	many	TRBV20-1	TRBJ2-2	CSARDRQVNTGELFF	TGCAGTGCTAGAGATAGACAAGTGAACACCGGGGAGCTGTTTTTT
.	few	TRBV12-3/TRBV12-4	TRBJ2-7	CASSFDSRASGRFEQYF	TGTGCCAGCAGTTTCGACTCGCGGGCTTCTGGTAGGTTCGAGCAGTACTTC
.	few	TRBV7-2	TRBJ2-2	CASSIARVPGELFF	TGTGCCAGCAGCATTGCCAGGGTTCCCGGGGAGCTGTTTTTT
.	few	TRBV25-1	TRBJ2-5	CASSGKTGEGTQYF	TGTGCCAGCAGTGGGAAGACAGGGGAGGGGACCCAGTACTTC
.	many	TRBV5-6	TRBJ2-3	CASSLLGGNTDTQYF	TGTGCCAGCAGCCTTTTAGGGGGAAACACAGATACGCAGTATTTT
.	few	TRBV6-5	TRBJ2-6	CASRPFGGKSGANVLTF	TGTGCCAGCAGGCCGTTCGGGGGCAAGAGTGGGGCCAACGTCCTGACTTTC
.	few	TRBV9	TRBJ2-3	CASSARLADTQYF	TGTGCCAGCAGCGCTAGACTTGCAGATACGCAGTATTTT
TRBD1	.	TRBV7-9	TRBJ2-7	CASSPSRVSGQGRYEQYF	TGTGCCAGCAGCCCCAGTAGAGTATCAGGACAGGGTCGGTACGAGCAGTACTTC
TRBD2	.	TRBV6-6	TRBJ2-7	CASSSGLAGGDSVQYF	TGTGCCAGCAGTTCCGGACTAGCGGGAGGAGATAGTGTGCAGTACTTC
.	few	TRBV7-6	TRBJ1-5	CASSTGQQVSNQPQHF	TGTGCCAGCAGCACCGGACAGCAAGTTAGCAATCAGCCCCAGCATTTT
.	many	TRBV11-3	TRBJ2-4	CASRTNGGKNIQYF	TGTGCCAGTCGAACGAACGGGGGCAAAAACATTCAGTACTTC
TRBD1	.	TRBV20-1	TRBJ1-1	CSATRQGPTEAFF	TGCAGTGCTACAAGACAGGGCCCCACTGAAGCTTTCTTT
.	few	TRBV5-5	TRBJ2-5	CASSLPGGQETQYF	TGTGCCAGCAGCTTGCCAGGCGGCCAAGAGACCCAGTACTTC
.	.	TRBV4-2	TRBJ1-5	CASSHPGPPNGPQHF	TGTGCCAGCAGCCATCCCGGGCCACCTAATGGGCCCCAGCATTTT
.	.	TRBV20-1	TRBJ2-3	CSAMLLATSTDTQYF	TGCAGTGCTATGTTGCTAGCTACTAGCACAGATACGCAGTATTTT
TRBD1	.	TRBV20-1	TRBJ1-2	CSARGPGQDYGYTF	TGCAGTGCTAGGGGGCCGGGACAGGACTATGGCTACACCTTC
TRBD2	many	TRBV24-1	TRBJ2-1	CATSDLNGGANEQFF	TGTGCCACCAGTGATCTAAACGGGGGGGCCAATGAGCAGTTCTTC
.	few	TRBV7-3	TRBJ2-1	CASSPYGLNEQFF	TGTGCCAGCAGCCCATACGGACTGAATGAGCAGTTCTTC
.	few	TRBV7-8	TRBJ1-6	CASSLELKVPAGERRPLHF	TGTGCCAGCAGCTTAGAACTTAAGGTCCCGGCAGGGGAACGGAGGCCCCTCCACTTT
.	few	TRBV5-1	TRBJ2-5	CASSPYQETQYF	TGCGCCAGCAGCCCGTACCAAGAGACCCAGTACTTC
.	few	TRBV20-1	TRBJ2-1	CSAVGPPLYNEQFF	TGCAGTGCTGTGGGACCCCCTCTCTACAATGAGCAGTTCTTC
TRBD1	few	TRBV7-9	TRBJ1-6	CASSVGDSVNSPLHF	TGTGCCAGCAGCGTCGGGGACAGCGTGAATTCACCCCTCCACTTT
.	many	TRBV9	TRBJ2-7	CASSVEGHFSYEQYF	TGTGCCAGCAGCGTAGAGGGACACTTCTCCTACGAGCAGTACTTC
.	few	TRBV5-6	TRBJ2-1	CASSFLGGAMDNEQFF	TGTGCCAGCAGCTTTCTTGGGGGAGCCATGGACAATGAGCAGTTCTTC
.	few	TRBV9	TRBJ2-2	CASSVVPGEAGELFF	TGTGCCAGCAGCGTAGTCCCAGGGGAAGCCGGGGAGCTGTTTTTT
.	.	TRBV20-1	TRBJ2-3	CSARSGGPGDTQYF	TGCAGTGCTAGGTCAGGCGGACCGGGGGATACGCAGTATTTT
TRBD2	few	TRBV12-3/TRBV12-4	TRBJ2-1	CASGPRGAHNEQFF	TGTGCCAGCGGCCCGCGGGGGGCCCACAATGAGCAGTTCTTC
.	few	TRBV20-1	TRBJ2-7	CSARDRGSGYEQYF	TGCAGTGCTAGAGATCGGGGTAGTGGTTACGAGCAGTACTTC
TRBD2	few	TRBV7-8	TRBJ2-5	CASSKRTSGETQYF	TGTGCCAGCAGCAAGAGGACTAGCGGAGAGACCCAGTACTTC
TRBD1	.	TRBV6-2/TRBV6-3	TRBJ1-2	CASSADRVHGYTF	TGTGCCAGCAGTGCGGACAGGGTCCATGGCTACACCTTC
.	.	TRBV28	TRBJ1-5	CASSAKQGSLSNQPQHF	TGTGCCAGCAGTGCGAAACAGGGCTCCCTTAGCAATCAGCCCCAGCATTTT
.	many	TRBV5-6	TRBJ2-3	CASSTATLPDTQYF	TGTGCCAGCAGCACCGCTACACTTCCAGATACGCAGTATTTT
.	.	TRBV29-1	TRBJ1-1	CSVDVGQNTEAFF	TGCAGCGTTGATGTGGGACAGAACACTGAAGCTTTCTTT
.	.	TRBV6-6	TRBJ1-2	CASSRGTDQNYGYTF	TGTGCCAGCAGTCGGGGGACGGATCAAAACTATGGCTACACCTTC
TRBD2	.	TRBV5-1	TRBJ2-1	CASSLGLDNEQFF	TGCGCCAGCAGCCTTGGACTAGACAATGAGCAGTTCTTC
TRBD2	few	TRBV7-9	TRBJ2-1	CASSTRGTRTEQFF	TGTGCCAGCAGCACCCGAGGGACTAGAACTGAGCAGTTCTTC
TRBD2	few	TRBV28	TRBJ2-6	CASGRGTGANVLTF	TGTGCCAGCGGGAGGGGTACTGGGGCCAACGTCCTGACTTTC
.	few	TRBV7-2	TRBJ2-6	CASSLEGLGANVLTF	TGTGCCAGCAGCTTAGAAGGGCTAGGGGCCAACGTCCTGACTTTC
TRBD1	few	TRBV6-5	TRBJ2-1	CASRTGGADNEQFF	TGTGCCAGCAGGACAGGGGGTGCCGACAATGAGCAGTTCTTC